The 5 T cell receptor beta chains presented below share a single source sample, sequenced in a study of T cell responses to AZD1222 COVID-19 vaccine. This table comes from immunoSEQ multiplex PCR, and its TCRdb copy is limited to in-frame clones, with some not included. The table lists 86,000 or so clones, approximately 90% of them singletons. Material: peripheral blood, obtained on day 0 of MenACWY control vaccination. Source of these receptors: an adult in good health.

The chain employs TRBV7-2 and TRBJ2-3, with D tentatively TRBD2 (5 bases). This CDR3 has 16 amino acids. Per germline, CDR1 SGHTA and CDR2 FQGNSA. The ends were cut back, 1 base at V and 0 bases at J, with 11 bases in the middle. In nucleotides, the CDR3 is TGTGCCAGCAGCTTAGATGGACGGACTAGCACAGATACGCAGTATTTT. Amino acid sequence: CASSLDGRTSTDTQYF.

J is TRBJ2-5 and V is TRBV10-2, with unresolved D. The CDR3 covers 12 residues. The V gene's germline CDR1 is WSHSY and CDR2 SAAADI. V was pared by 0 bases and J by 5 bases, with 4 bases between. This CDR3 is CASSESSETQYF. CDR3 in DNA: TGCGCCAGCAGTGAGTCTAGTGAGACCCAGTACTTC.

This clone was found once. The chain is built from TRBV10-3 and TRBJ2-7, with D perhaps being TRBD1 or TRBD2 (5 bases each). Per germline, CDR1 ENHRY and CDR2 SYGVKD. This CDR3 spans 13 amino acids. V lost 8 bases, J lost 6 bases, and 17 bases lay in between. The CDR3 loop reads CAILGDRGGEQYF. The CDR3 nucleotides read TGTGCCATCTTAGGAGACCGGGGCGGCGAGCAGTACTTC.

The chain employs TRBV30 and TRBJ2-5; D is ambiguous. V lost 5 bases, J lost 9 bases, and 10 bases lay in between. The CDR3 runs 10 residues. Germline lookup yields CDR1 GTSNPN and CDR2 SVGIG (reference sequence). CDR3 nucleotide sequence: TGTGCCTGGGGTCGGGCGGCCCAGTACTTC. Its translation: CAWGRAAQYF.

The chain carries TRBV6-5 and TRBJ2-3; perhaps D is TRBD1 or TRBD2 (6 bases each). This CDR3 is 14 amino acids long. Trimming took off 3 bases at V and 4 bases at J, with 11 bases between the two ends. Germline CDR1 is MNHEY and CDR2 is SVGAGI. The CDR3 loop reads CASSYYRGPDTQYF. CDR3 nucleotides: TGTGCCAGCAGTTATTACCGGGGGCCAGATACGCAGTATTTT.